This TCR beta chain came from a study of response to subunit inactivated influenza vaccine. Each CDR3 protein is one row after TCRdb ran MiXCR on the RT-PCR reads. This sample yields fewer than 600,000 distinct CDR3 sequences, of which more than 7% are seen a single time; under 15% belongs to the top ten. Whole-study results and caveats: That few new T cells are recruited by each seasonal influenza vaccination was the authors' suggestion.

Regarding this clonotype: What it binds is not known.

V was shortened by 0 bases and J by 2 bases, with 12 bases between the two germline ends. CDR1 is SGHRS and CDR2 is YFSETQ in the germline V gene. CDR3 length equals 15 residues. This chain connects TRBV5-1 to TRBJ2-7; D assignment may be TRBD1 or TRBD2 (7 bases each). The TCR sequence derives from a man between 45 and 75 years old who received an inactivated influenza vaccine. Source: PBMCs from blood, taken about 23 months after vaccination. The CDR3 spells CASSLAGGGPYEQYF. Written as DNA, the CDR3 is TGCGCCAGCAGCTTGGCAGGGGGGGGTCCCTACGAGCAGTACTTC.